This T cell receptor (beta chain) was sequenced for a study of cytomegalovirus exposure and HLA in healthy donors. This clone was counted a single time. Its antigen is not identified. In the PCR, 60 Vbeta and 13 Jbeta primers were used. Libraries were prepared by immunoSEQ multiplex PCR; TCRdb keeps only in-frame clonotypes and omits some of them. The profile shows a few hundred thousand clones, roughly 80% of them singletons. Trimming left V 6 bases short and J 5 bases short, with 19 bases between. The germline gives CDR1 MNHEY, CDR2 SMNVEV (reference sequence). This CDR3 has 15 amino acids. Study-level findings and limits: Previously analyzed data showed that most TCR beta V segments were productive at a frequency of about 87% or about 30%. V- and J-gene trimming of TCR beta was linked (in a later analysis) to a missense DCLRE1C variant.

The source is a man aged 25-45 years in good health and CMV-seronegative. The chain combines TRBV27 with TRBJ2-5; TRBD1 is a possible D gene (6 bases). The source material was PBMCs. CDR3 residues: CASSPTPARGETQYF. In nucleotides, the CDR3 is TGTGCCAGCAGCCCCACTCCAGCGAGGGGGGAGACCCAGTACTTC.